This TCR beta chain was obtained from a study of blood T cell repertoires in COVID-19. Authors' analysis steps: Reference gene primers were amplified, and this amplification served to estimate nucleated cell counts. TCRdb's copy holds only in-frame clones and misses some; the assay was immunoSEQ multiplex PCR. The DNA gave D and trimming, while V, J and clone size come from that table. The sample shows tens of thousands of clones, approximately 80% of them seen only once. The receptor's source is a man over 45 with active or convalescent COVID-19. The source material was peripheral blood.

CDR3 DNA: TGTGCCAGCAGCTTGGGTTTGGGTCGGGGGGGCCAGTTTGCCAAAAACATTCAGTACTTC. It yields the protein CASSLGLGRGGQFAKNIQYF. This chain links TRBV5-8 with TRBJ2-4, with 8 bases fitting TRBD2. The CDR3 length is 20 residues. The junction had 15 bases not matched to a gene; V was cut back by 0 bases and J by 1 base. The germline V gene encodes CDR1 SGHTS and CDR2 YDEGEE.